The T cell receptor beta chain under discussion was sequenced for a study of early T cells in non-severe SARS-CoV-2 infection. Study details: Chains from this unsorted whole-blood bulk RNA could not be paired.

CDR1 and CDR2 from the germline V gene are WSHSY and SAAADI. The CDR3 covers 12 residues. V lost 4 bases to trimming and J lost 6 bases, with 8 bases between them. TCRdb reprocessed the 5' RACE reads with MiXCR, giving one entry per CDR3 protein. The repertoire holds around 63,000 distinct CDR3 sequences, with 5.9% as singletons. The receptor comes from an adult who was a healthcare worker with PCR-confirmed SARS-CoV-2 infection or an uninfected control (not recorded which). Source: whole blood, taken at baseline. This chain joins TRBV10-2 and TRBJ2-3; D perhaps matches TRBD2 (5 bases). CDR3 in amino acids: CASSGLTDTQYF. The CDR3 DNA sequence: TGCGCCAGCAGTGGACTAACGGATACGCAGTATTTT.